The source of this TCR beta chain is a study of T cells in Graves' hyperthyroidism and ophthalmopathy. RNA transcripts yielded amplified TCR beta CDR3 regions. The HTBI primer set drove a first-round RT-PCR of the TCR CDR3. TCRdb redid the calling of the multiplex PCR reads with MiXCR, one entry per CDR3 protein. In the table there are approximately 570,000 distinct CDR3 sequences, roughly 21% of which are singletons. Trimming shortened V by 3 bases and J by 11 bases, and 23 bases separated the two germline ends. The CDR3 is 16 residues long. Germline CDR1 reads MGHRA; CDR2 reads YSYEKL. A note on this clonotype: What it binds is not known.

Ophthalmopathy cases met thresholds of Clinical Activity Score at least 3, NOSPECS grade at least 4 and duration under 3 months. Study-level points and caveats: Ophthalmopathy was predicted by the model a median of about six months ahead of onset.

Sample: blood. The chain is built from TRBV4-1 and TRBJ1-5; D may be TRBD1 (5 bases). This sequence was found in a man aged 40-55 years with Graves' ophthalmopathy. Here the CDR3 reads CASSQEAARALEAQHF. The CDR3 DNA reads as TGCGCCAGCAGCCAGGAAGCGGCCAGGGCGCTCGAGGCCCAGCATTTT.